These T cell receptor beta chains were read from a single sample in a study of radiotherapy plus CTLA-4 blockade in lung cancer. Using immunoSEQ multiplex PCR, the repertoire was profiled, and TCRdb retains in-frame clones only, with some absent. The sample holds 71,000 or so clones; around nine tenths are singletons and the top ten take 0.85% to 0.9%. Sequencing was performed on peripheral blood, taken from a patient treated with radiotherapy plus ipilimumab. Receptors originate from a human donor with non-small cell lung cancer who had stable disease on radiotherapy plus ipilimumab. Both conserved end residues are part of each CDR3. A D gene is named only where the DNA matches it firmly.

v_gene: TRBV18; d_gene: NA; j_gene: TRBJ1-1; CDR3aa: CASSPVGKNTEAFF
v_gene: TRBV30; d_gene: NA; j_gene: TRBJ2-7; CDR3aa: CAWSRGAAYEQYF
v_gene: TRBV27; d_gene: NA; j_gene: TRBJ2-7; CDR3aa: CASSSIGLPLSYEQYF
v_gene: TRBV7-8; d_gene: TRBD1; j_gene: TRBJ2-3; CDR3aa: CASSLGQVSTDTQYF
v_gene: TRBV6-4; d_gene: NA; j_gene: TRBJ1-5; CDR3aa: CASSVEGGSNQPQHF
v_gene: TRBV7-9; d_gene: TRBD2; j_gene: TRBJ2-5; CDR3aa: CASSLVPAGPAETQYF
v_gene: TRBV25-1; d_gene: NA; j_gene: TRBJ2-1; CDR3aa: CASSEDLVDEQFF
v_gene: TRBV6-4; d_gene: TRBD2; j_gene: TRBJ2-1; CDR3aa: CASSEGGGAGEQFF
v_gene: TRBV29-1; d_gene: TRBD1; j_gene: TRBJ2-1; CDR3aa: CSVEKQGGEQFF
v_gene: TRBV29-1; d_gene: TRBD1; j_gene: TRBJ2-7; CDR3aa: CSVERTGGSYEQYF
v_gene: TRBV9; d_gene: NA; j_gene: TRBJ1-1; CDR3aa: CASSPGDPQAVGTEAFF
v_gene: TRBV28; d_gene: TRBD1; j_gene: TRBJ1-2; CDR3aa: CASSMTGGGYGYTF
v_gene: TRBV10-2; d_gene: TRBD2; j_gene: TRBJ2-2; CDR3aa: CASSDKRGGRSTGELFF
v_gene: TRBV2; d_gene: NA; j_gene: TRBJ1-6; CDR3aa: CAGRGSGSPLHF
v_gene: TRBV30; d_gene: TRBD2; j_gene: TRBJ2-1; CDR3aa: CAWSYTTGLVPYNEQFF
v_gene: TRBV5-4; d_gene: NA; j_gene: TRBJ1-5; CDR3aa: CASSFGGYNQPQHF
v_gene: TRBV21-1; d_gene: NA; j_gene: TRBJ2-6; CDR3aa: CASIPGSLSRGANVLTF
v_gene: TRBV18; d_gene: TRBD2; j_gene: TRBJ2-5; CDR3aa: CASSLRGVRLAGHQETQYF
v_gene: TRBV5-1; d_gene: TRBD2; j_gene: TRBJ2-7; CDR3aa: CASSLVTGGSYEQYF
v_gene: TRBV6-5; d_gene: TRBD2; j_gene: TRBJ2-3; CDR3aa: CASSTGTTFADTQYF
v_gene: TRBV7-9; d_gene: NA; j_gene: TRBJ2-6; CDR3aa: CASSLEGFAGANVLTF
v_gene: TRBV6-4; d_gene: NA; j_gene: NA; CDR3aa: CASSDCRETTYEQYF
v_gene: TRBV28; d_gene: TRBD1; j_gene: TRBJ1-4; CDR3aa: CASSFNLGGNEKLFF
v_gene: TRBV9; d_gene: NA; j_gene: TRBJ2-7; CDR3aa: CASSVSQGGDEQYF
v_gene: TRBV28; d_gene: TRBD2; j_gene: TRBJ2-2; CDR3aa: CASSRARGLAGATNTGELFF
v_gene: TRBV5-6; d_gene: TRBD1; j_gene: TRBJ2-7; CDR3aa: CASSSLDRAISYEQYF
v_gene: TRBV7-6; d_gene: TRBD1; j_gene: TRBJ1-5; CDR3aa: CASSLAGGQGTQPQHF
v_gene: TRBV7-2; d_gene: TRBD1; j_gene: TRBJ2-7; CDR3aa: CASSNGQGSVYEQYF
v_gene: TRBV9; d_gene: TRBD2; j_gene: TRBJ2-3; CDR3aa: CASSVGIGAGGPDTQYF
v_gene: TRBV7-3; d_gene: TRBD2; j_gene: TRBJ2-1; CDR3aa: CASSFLREGHNEQFF
v_gene: TRBV10-3; d_gene: NA; j_gene: TRBJ1-3; CDR3aa: CAISESGRAIAGNTIYF
v_gene: TRBV14; d_gene: TRBD1; j_gene: TRBJ1-2; CDR3aa: CASSRRDRGRTYGYTF
v_gene: TRBV9; d_gene: NA; j_gene: TRBJ2-2; CDR3aa: CASNQDLYTGELFF
v_gene: TRBV9; d_gene: NA; j_gene: TRBJ2-2; CDR3aa: CASSVYRARPGELFF
v_gene: TRBV5-1; d_gene: TRBD1; j_gene: TRBJ1-1; CDR3aa: CASSFSGQGSTEAFF
v_gene: TRBV1; d_gene: NA; j_gene: TRBJ2-5; CDR3aa: CTSRPVRLAGVYETQYF
v_gene: TRBV28; d_gene: TRBD1; j_gene: TRBJ2-7; CDR3aa: CASSWTGASYEQYF
v_gene: TRBV7-2; d_gene: TRBD2; j_gene: TRBJ2-1; CDR3aa: CASSSPFSGGGGFF
v_gene: TRBV7-9; d_gene: NA; j_gene: TRBJ1-1; CDR3aa: CASSLTGGRGMNTEAFF
v_gene: TRBV10-3; d_gene: TRBD1; j_gene: TRBJ1-4; CDR3aa: CAIRDGTGGHEKLFF
v_gene: TRBV10-1; d_gene: NA; j_gene: TRBJ1-6; CDR3aa: CASPTITGTDNSPLHF
v_gene: TRBV27; d_gene: NA; j_gene: TRBJ1-5; CDR3aa: CASSWQGRQPQHF
v_gene: TRBV4-1; d_gene: NA; j_gene: TRBJ1-5; CDR3aa: CASGKGGAGQPQHF
v_gene: TRBV7-3; d_gene: NA; j_gene: TRBJ1-2; CDR3aa: CASSLRVGDGYTF
v_gene: TRBV7-8; d_gene: NA; j_gene: TRBJ2-5; CDR3aa: CASSTGLQRETQYF
v_gene: TRBV9; d_gene: NA; j_gene: TRBJ2-7; CDR3aa: CASSVQAGQTYEQYF
v_gene: TRBV7-8; d_gene: NA; j_gene: TRBJ1-1; CDR3aa: CASSSGDLRGWNTEAFF
v_gene: TRBV10-1; d_gene: NA; j_gene: TRBJ1-2; CDR3aa: CASVQPGYGYTF
v_gene: TRBV6-7; d_gene: NA; j_gene: TRBJ2-7; CDR3aa: CASSYSPGSGAYEQYF
v_gene: TRBV5-1; d_gene: NA; j_gene: TRBJ2-2; CDR3aa: CASSFGGNTGELFF
v_gene: TRBV2; d_gene: NA; j_gene: TRBJ2-2; CDR3aa: CASRVTESPGELFF
v_gene: TRBV7-2; d_gene: TRBD2; j_gene: TRBJ2-2; CDR3aa: CASSATSATGELFF
v_gene: TRBV28; d_gene: NA; j_gene: TRBJ1-6; CDR3aa: CASSDPLGNSPLHF
v_gene: TRBV6-6; d_gene: NA; j_gene: TRBJ2-7; CDR3aa: CASSYPESYEQYF
v_gene: TRBV18; d_gene: NA; j_gene: TRBJ1-5; CDR3aa: CASSPLSTGNQPQHF
v_gene: TRBV10-1; d_gene: NA; j_gene: TRBJ2-7; CDR3aa: CASSESTEQYF
v_gene: TRBV19; d_gene: NA; j_gene: TRBJ1-1; CDR3aa: CASSIPGGSEAFF